Listed below are T cell receptor beta chains from one sample, sequenced in a study of T cell responses to AZD1222 COVID-19 vaccine. Some clones are missing from TCRdb's copy, which holds only in-frame ones; the method was immunoSEQ multiplex PCR. The sample includes under 200,000 clones, roughly 94% of them seen just once. This material consisted of peripheral blood, taken 28 days after the second AZD1222 dose. These receptors came from an adult who received the AZD1222 COVID-19 vaccine. CDR3s include the opening cysteine and the closing phenylalanine or tryptophan. The D gene is left open where the match is weak. Where a row states a size, it is once, few, many or the class of an expanded clone; other rows omit it.

clone_size,d_call,v_call,j_call,cdr3_nt,cdr3_aa
-,-,TRBV6-2/TRBV6-3,TRBJ2-1,TGTGCCAGCAGTTACCCGGGACTCTACAATGAGCAGTTCTTC,CASSYPGLYNEQFF
-,-,TRBV28,TRBJ2-7,TGTGCCAGCAGTTCGGGGCAGGACTCCTACGAGCAGTACTTC,CASSSGQDSYEQYF
-,TRBD1,TRBV3-1/TRBV3-2,TRBJ2-4,TGTGCCAGCAGCCAGAAGGGGGCGGGCATTCAGTACTTC,CASSQKGAGIQYF
-,TRBD2,TRBV6-4,TRBJ2-1,TGTGCCAGCAGTGACGGGGGACTAGCGGGAGGGGACCACAATGAGCAGTTCTTC,CASSDGGLAGGDHNEQFF
-,-,TRBV19,TRBJ2-3,TGTGCCAGTAGTATGGACAGAGAAACGCAGTATTTT,CASSMDRETQYF
-,-,TRBV7-2,TRBJ2-1,TGTGCCAGCATCCCCCCGGCGGAATCCTACAATGAGCAGTTCTTC,CASIPPAESYNEQFF
once,-,TRBV2,TRBJ1-3,TGTGCCAGCAGTGACAGTGGAAACACCATATATTTT,CASSDSGNTIYF
-,TRBD2,TRBV27,TRBJ2-1,TGTGCCAGCAGTTTTCTGTCACTAGCGGTGAGGGACAATGAGCAGTTCTTC,CASSFLSLAVRDNEQFF
once,-,TRBV7-8,TRBJ2-5,TGTGCCAGCAACGTAGGGCGAGAGACCCAGTACTTC,CASNVGRETQYF
-,-,TRBV11-3,TRBJ2-1,TGTGCCAGCAGCTTCCGATTTGACAGATTCAATGAGCAGTTCTTC,CASSFRFDRFNEQFF
-,-,TRBV11-2,TRBJ1-2,TGTGCCAGCAGAGGGAACTTGGAAACAGTTGACTATGGCTACACCTTC,CASRGNLETVDYGYTF
once,TRBD1,TRBV19,TRBJ1-5,TGTGCCAGTAGTCGACAGGGAGGCAATCAGCCCCAGCATTTT,CASSRQGGNQPQHF
-,-,TRBV5-6,TRBJ1-1,TGTGCCAGCAGCTTGGCGATACGCCTCGACCGCTTAGCTGAAGCTTTCTTT,CASSLAIRLDRLAEAFF
-,-,TRBV7-8,TRBJ2-3,TGTGCCAGCAGCTCGACAGTTATTAGCACAGATACGCAGTATTTT,CASSSTVISTDTQYF
-,TRBD1,TRBV4-2,TRBJ1-2,TGTGCCAGCAGCCAAGATCTAAGGGGGACAGATTTCAACTATGGCTACACCTTC,CASSQDLRGTDFNYGYTF
-,TRBD2,TRBV10-3,TRBJ2-1,TGTGCCATCAGTGGGCGGACTAGCGGGGGCCTTGCTGAGCAGTTCTTC,CAISGRTSGGLAEQFF
-,-,TRBV6-5,TRBJ2-7,TGTGCCAGCACCCGAACAGGGGGGGGCGAGCAGTACTTC,CASTRTGGGEQYF
few,-,TRBV7-9,TRBJ1-2,TGTGCCAGCAGCTTAGCTATCGGGCAGACGATCTATGGCTACACCTTC,CASSLAIGQTIYGYTF
-,TRBD2,TRBV28,TRBJ2-5,TGTGCCAGCAGCCCTAGCGGGAGGGAGACCCAGTACTTC,CASSPSGRETQYF
-,-,TRBV21-1,TRBJ1-5,TGTGCCAGCAGCAAACTAAGGCCAAGGGCGGACGTTAGCAATCAGCCCCAGCATTTT,CASSKLRPRADVSNQPQHF
once,-,TRBV5-1,TRBJ2-6,TGCGCCAGCAGCTCTCCCGGGGAGAGGGCTGGGGCCAACGTCCTGACTTTC,CASSSPGERAGANVLTF
-,-,TRBV6-5,TRBJ1-5,TGTGCCAGCAGGTCCGGGCCAACAAGCAATCAGCCCCAGCATTTT,CASRSGPTSNQPQHF
few,-,TRBV2,TRBJ1-4,TGTGCCAGCAGGGAGACAGTTCCTAATGAAAAACTGTTTTTT,CASRETVPNEKLFF
-,-,TRBV29-1,TRBJ2-1,TGCAGCGTTGAAGTGGCTAGCGCATCACAGTTCTTC,CSVEVASASQFF
-,-,TRBV20-1,TRBJ1-3,TGCAGTGCTAGTCCCCGGATCTCTGGAAACACCATATATTTT,CSASPRISGNTIYF
once,-,TRBV2,TRBJ1-5,TGTGCCAGCAGTGAAGGGGCAACCACCAATCAGCCCCAGCATTTT,CASSEGATTNQPQHF
once,TRBD2,TRBV6-5,TRBJ2-5,TGTGCCAGCGGCCCCCTAGCGGGGGGAGAAGAGACCCAGTACTTC,CASGPLAGGEETQYF
-,-,TRBV5-4,TRBJ2-3,TGTGCCAGCAGCGACTCCTCCGATACGCAGTATTTT,CASSDSSDTQYF
-,-,TRBV27,TRBJ2-5,TGTGCCAGCAGTTATGGGACAAAAGAGACCCAGTACTTC,CASSYGTKETQYF
-,-,TRBV18,TRBJ1-1,TGTGCCAGCTCACCACCGACAATCGGCGGGATTAGGAACACTGAAGCTTTCTTT,CASSPPTIGGIRNTEAFF
-,-,TRBV20-1,TRBJ1-2,TGTGGGCAGAGGGTCGACTATGGCTACACCTTC,CGQRVDYGYTF
-,-,TRBV4-3,TRBJ1-5,TGCGCCAGCAGCCAGGGGTGGGGCCAAGGGGGATATAGCAATCAGCCCCAGCATTTT,CASSQGWGQGGYSNQPQHF
-,-,TRBV12-3/TRBV12-4,TRBJ1-1,TGTGCCAGCAGCTCGGGACTCAACACTGAAGCTTTCTTT,CASSSGLNTEAFF
-,-,TRBV5-4,TRBJ2-7,TGTGCCAGCAGCCAAGGGACAAACCTTCGGGGGCAGTACTTC,CASSQGTNLRGQYF
once,-,TRBV29-1,TRBJ1-1,TGCAGCGTTGCGGCAGGGCTGCAAAGCACTGAAGCTTTCTTT,CSVAAGLQSTEAFF
-,-,TRBV14,TRBJ2-1,TGTGCCAGCAGCCAAGACGACGTCCCGGGGAATGAGCAGTTCTTC,CASSQDDVPGNEQFF
-,-,TRBV23-1,TRBJ1-5,TGCGCCAGCAGTCAATCCCTCCCCCGGAAGGCTACTCAGCCCCAGCATTTT,CASSQSLPRKATQPQHF
-,-,TRBV28,TRBJ1-1,TGTGCCAGCAGTATTACGGCAGGGCGATGGGCTGAAGCTTTCTTT,CASSITAGRWAEAFF
-,TRBD1,TRBV28,TRBJ1-1,TGTGCCAGCAGTGAGCCTCGACAGGGGGCCCCTGAAGCTTTCTTT,CASSEPRQGAPEAFF
-,-,TRBV10-1,TRBJ2-1,TGCGCCAGCAGTGTTACAATCTCGGGTGAGCAGTTCTTC,CASSVTISGEQFF
-,-,TRBV6-5,TRBJ1-1,TGTGCCAGCAGTTACTCGTTGGAGGGTGACACTGAAGCTTTCTTT,CASSYSLEGDTEAFF